Reported below is one T cell receptor beta chain. The antigen is not known. With 60 Vbeta and 13 Jbeta primers, the PCR was carried out. TCRdb's table, derived via immunoSEQ multiplex PCR, lists solely in-frame clones and lacks some. The table records approximately 150,000 clones, roughly 80% of them present only once. The CDR3 length is 18 residues. Trimming took off 4 bases at V and 3 bases at J, with 24 bases between the two ends. Germline CDR1 KGHSH, CDR2 LQKENI. The sample originates from a study of cytomegalovirus exposure and HLA in healthy donors. Overall study results and limits: Researchers had no immune exposure information except CMV serostatus available. Several of the most significant clusters were apparently associated with common viral pathogens in a later analysis. The study designated about 160 TCR beta chains cytomegalovirus-associated.

This TCR was sampled from a male donor in good health and CMV-seronegative. This chain links TRBV18 with TRBJ1-1, with D uncertain. The sequenced sample consisted of PBMCs. For the CDR3, the DNA is TGTGCCAGCTCACGCATACCCCGTGGCGGGGTCTCGCACACTGAAGCTTTCTTT. It translates to CASSRIPRGGVSHTEAFF.